This T cell receptor (beta chain) was obtained from a study of blood T cell repertoires in COVID-19. Across the whole study: T cells, B-cell-depleted T cells, or PBMCs provided the cDNA or gDNA that served as material.

In the original analysis: Estimation of nucleated cell counts relied on the amplification of reference gene primers. Measured with immunoSEQ multiplex PCR; TCRdb has only the in-frame clones, and not every one. V and J calls and clone size are as listed in that table; D and trimming were resolved from the DNA. The data hold 14,000 or so clones, with 80% to 90% observed a single time. The CDR3 contains 14 residues. Losses at the gene ends were 3 bases for V and 5 bases for J; bases not matched to a gene: 5. CDR1 SGHRS and CDR2 YFSETQ come from the germline V gene. Only one count was recorded for this clone.

What was sequenced was peripheral blood. The origin of this receptor is a man aged 50 or older with active COVID-19. The chain couples TRBV5-1 to TRBJ1-1; 9 bases are a match to TRBD1. CDR3 coding DNA: TGCGCCAGCAGCTGGGGACAGGGAAAAACTGAAGCTTTCTTT. Its protein product is CASSWGQGKTEAFF.